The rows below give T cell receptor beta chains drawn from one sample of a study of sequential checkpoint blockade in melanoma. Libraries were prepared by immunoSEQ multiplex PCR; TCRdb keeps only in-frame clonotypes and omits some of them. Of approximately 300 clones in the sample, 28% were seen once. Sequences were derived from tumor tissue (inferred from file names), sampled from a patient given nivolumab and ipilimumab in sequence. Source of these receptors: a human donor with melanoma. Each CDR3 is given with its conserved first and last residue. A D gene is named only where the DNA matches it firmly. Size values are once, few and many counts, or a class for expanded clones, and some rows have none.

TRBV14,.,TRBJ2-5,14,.,TGTGCCAGCAGCCTTTACGCGGGTCTGGAGACCCAGTACTTC,CASSLYAGLETQYF
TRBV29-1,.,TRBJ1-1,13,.,TGCAGCGTTGGTGGGCAGGCGCGGACTGAAGCTTTCTTT,CSVGGQARTEAFF
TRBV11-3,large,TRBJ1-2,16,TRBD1,TGTGCCAGCAGCCAAGGGGGCCAGATCAGTTTCTATGGCTACACCTTC,CASSQGGQISFYGYTF
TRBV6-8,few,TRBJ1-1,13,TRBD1,TGTGCCAGCAGTTACTCAGGACAGGGTGAAGCTTTCTTT,CASSYSGQGEAFF
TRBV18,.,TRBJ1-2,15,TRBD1,TGTGCCAGCTCATCGGGACAGGTGGGAGTCTATGGCTACACCTTC,CASSSGQVGVYGYTF
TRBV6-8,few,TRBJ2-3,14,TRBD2,TGTGCCAGCAGGGGCGGGGGGACGCCAGATACGCAGTATTTT,CASRGGGTPDTQYF
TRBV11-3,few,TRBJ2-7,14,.,TGTGCCAGCAGCTCGGCCGGAACCATCTACGAGCAGTACTTC,CASSSAGTIYEQYF
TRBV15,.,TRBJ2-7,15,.,TGTGCCAGCAGCTTAGGTTTCTGGCCATTCTACGAGCAGTACTTC,CASSLGFWPFYEQYF
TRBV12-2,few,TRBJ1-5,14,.,TGTGCAAGTCGCTTCGACGTAGAGGATCAGCCCCAGCATTTT,CASRFDVEDQPQHF
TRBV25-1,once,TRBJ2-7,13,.,TGTGCCACCACAGCCCCAACCTCCTACGAGCAGTACTTC,CATTAPTSYEQYF
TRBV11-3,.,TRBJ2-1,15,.,TGTGCCAGCAGCTGGAGGGCCCCAGGGCTGGGTGAGCAGTTCTTC,CASSWRAPGLGEQFF
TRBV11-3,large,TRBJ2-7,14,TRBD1,TGTGCCAGCAGCTCCTTGGACAGGGTAACGTTGGAGTACTTC,CASSSLDRVTLEYF
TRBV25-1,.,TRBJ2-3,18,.,TGTGCCAGCAGTTCGGGGGGCCCGCCATTGGGCGGCACAGATACGCAGTATTTT,CASSSGGPPLGGTDTQYF
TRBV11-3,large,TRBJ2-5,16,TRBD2,TGTGCCAGCAGCCCACCGGGACTAGCGGGGACAGAGACCCAGTACTTC,CASSPPGLAGTETQYF
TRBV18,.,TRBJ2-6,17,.,TGTGCCAGCTCACCCCAGAGGCTAGCGTCTGGGGCCAACGTCCTGACTTTC,CASSPQRLASGANVLTF